These 27 T cell receptor beta chains were all obtained from the same sample, sequenced in a study of tumor-infiltrating lymphocytes in primary liver carcinoma. Extraction also yielded germline DNA, while blood RNA was obtained from unsorted whole blood. From around 0.5 ug of total RNA, TCR beta-specific cDNA was reverse-transcribed using a constant-region primer. Nested multiplex PCR, run for three rounds with slightly modified ARM-PCR, yielded TCR beta libraries. In the first two PCR rounds, TRBV1-TRBV30 forward primers were paired with a C-beta reverse primer, and each round lasted around 10 cycles. TCRdb passed the multiplex PCR reads through MiXCR, listing each CDR3 protein once. The repertoire consists of 180,000 or so distinct CDR3 sequences, with 50% to 75% occurring once and the leading ten covering approximately 65%. The material sequenced was peripheral blood. The receptors were gathered from a man aged 35 to 55 with primary liver carcinoma and hepatitis B virus infection.

This clonotype was counted a few times. The V call is TRBV4-1, the J call TRBJ2-5, with 10 bases aligning to TRBD2. The CDR3 length is 18 residues. J lost 1 base, V lost 2 bases, and 10 bases had no gene match. Germline V CDR1 and CDR2: MGHRA, YSYEKL. The DNA of the CDR3 is TGCGCCAGCAGCCAAAGGGTACTAGCGGGAAGGGGCCAAGAGACCCAGTACTTC. It is translated as CASSQRVLAGRGQETQYF.

The V call is TRBV28, the J call TRBJ1-6; 7 bases agree with TRBD1. J lost 7 bases, V lost 4 bases, and 7 bases had no gene match. The CDR3 has 15 amino acids. Germline lookup yields CDR1 MDHEN and CDR2 SYDVKM. The CDR3 spells CASSSPLTGNSPLHF. The CDR3 bases are TGTGCCAGCAGTTCCCCCCTGACAGGGAATTCACCCCTCCACTTT. The full variable domain, its missing parts supplied by reference TRBV28 and TRBJ1-6, is DVKVTQSSRYLVKRTGEKVFLECVQDMDHENMFWYRQDPGLGLRLIYFSYDVKMKEKGDIPEGYSVSREKKERFSLILESASTNQTSMYLCASSSPLTGNSPLHFGNGTRLTVT.

A remark on this clonotype: A much larger clone lies a single base off, so this may be a read error. V is TRBV28 and J is TRBJ1-2, with no clear D. The CDR3 contains 16 residues. The ends were cut back, 6 bases at V and 5 bases at J, with 22 bases in the middle. Germline CDR1 and CDR2: MDHEN and SYDVKM. DNA of the CDR3: TGTGCCAGCAGGATCAACACAAGTTTGACTAGATATGGCTACACCTTC. Protein sequence: CASRINTSLTRYGYTF.

The V gene is TRBV7-8, the J gene TRBJ2-5, with D tentatively TRBD2 (5 bases). Germline lookup yields CDR1 SGHVS and CDR2 FQNEAQ. The CDR3 consists of 17 residues. V was clipped by 3 bases and J by 5 bases, with 22 bases between them. The CDR3 loop is CASSFVTGVSGLETQYF. For the CDR3, the DNA is TGTGCCAGCAGCTTTGTAACCGGGGTTAGTGGGCTTGAGACCCAGTACTTC.

In this sample, this clonotype turned up a few times. V usage is TRBV14 and J usage is TRBJ2-2; D uncertain. V was trimmed by 3 bases and J by 4 bases, leaving 9 bases between them. CDR3 length: 14 amino acids. CDR1 is SGHDN, CDR2 FVKESK, per germline. The CDR3 sequence: CASSHLSVTGELFF. The CDR3 region has the DNA TGTGCCAGCAGCCACCTATCCGTCACCGGGGAGCTGTTTTTT.

In its sample, this clonotype was seen many times. This chain links TRBV11-1 with TRBJ1-6; TRBD1 matches at 9 bases. Looked up from germline, CDR1 is SGHAT and CDR2 is FQDESV (reference sequence). Losses at the gene ends were 5 bases for V and 10 bases for J; bases not matched to a gene: 9. The CDR3 loop spans 15 amino acids. The CDR3 region has the DNA TGTGCCAGCAGCGAAAGCGGGACAGGGCCATCACCCCTCCACTTT. It is translated as CASSESGTGPSPLHF. Full variable domain (rest looked up from reference TRBV11-1 and TRBJ1-6): EAEVAQSPRYKITEKSQAVAFWCDPISGHATLYWYRQILGQGPELLVQFQDESVVDDSQLPKDRFSAERLKGVDSTLKIQPAELGDSAMYLCASSESGTGPSPLHFGNGTRLTVT.

Details on this clonotype: A read error may explain this, as a much larger clone is one base away. The chain couples TRBV11-2 to TRBJ1-4; no clear D gene. The CDR3 length is 14 residues. Per the germline V gene, CDR1 is SGHAT and CDR2 is FQNNGV. CDR3 bases: TGTGCCAGCAGCGGCGGAGCAACTAATGAAAAACCGTTTTTT. Translating gives CASSGGATNEKPFF.

The sample holds many counts of this clonotype. V and J are TRBV29-1 and TRBJ1-2; no clear D gene. The CDR3 totals 10 residues. Trimming took off 4 bases at V and 10 bases at J, with 10 bases between the two ends. Looked up from germline, CDR1 is SQVTM and CDR2 is ANQGSEA. For the CDR3, the DNA is TGCAGCGTTGGGCAGGACCCCTACACCTTC. Translated, it gives CSVGQDPYTF.

The rearrangement uses TRBV5-5 and TRBJ2-1; no reliable D call. This CDR3 is 15 amino acids long. Trimming left V 1 base short and J 12 bases short, with 20 bases between. The germline V gene has CDR1 SGHKS and CDR2 YYEKEE (reference sequence). Here the CDR3 reads CASSLSRTVLGVQFF. The CDR3 DNA is TGTGCCAGCAGCTTGTCGAGGACGGTCTTGGGTGTGCAGTTCTTC.

The chain has TRBV11-2 and TRBJ2-5, with TRBD2 matching 13 bases. CDR1 and CDR2 (germline): SGHAT, FQNNGV. This CDR3 contains 16 residues. V trimming: 10 bases; J trimming: 4 bases; junction bases outside the gene matches: 12. CDR3 in DNA: TGTGCCAACAGATCGGGGACTAGCGGGGCAGCAGAGACCCAGTACTTC. It codes for CANRSGTSGAAETQYF. The full variable domain, with the rest looked up from reference TRBV11-2 and TRBJ2-5, is EAGVAQSPRYKIIEKRQSVAFWCNPISGHATLYWYQQILGQGPKLLIQFQNNGVVDDSQLPKDRFSAERLKGVDSTLKIQPAKLEDSAVYLCANRSGTSGAAETQYFGPGTRLLVL.

This clonotype was observed a handful of times. The chain recombines TRBV5-1 with TRBJ1-1; D perhaps matches TRBD1 (5 bases). Germline V CDR1 and CDR2: SGHRS, YFSETQ. Deletions cut 3 bases from V and 5 bases from J, with 20 bases between. The CDR3 has 16 residues. The DNA of the CDR3 is TGCGCCAGCAGCTCTGTAACGGGACTATTAGCTACTGAAGCTTTCTTT. Its translation: CASSSVTGLLATEAFF.

In its sample, this clonotype was seen a few times. This chain links TRBV11-1 with TRBJ2-1; 12 nucleotides align to TRBD2. V lost 5 bases, J lost 7 bases, and 12 bases stayed unmatched. The CDR3 extends over 17 amino acids. CDR1 and CDR2 from the germline V gene are SGHAT and FQDESV (reference sequence). Here the CDR3 reads CASSLRLAGEVGNEQFF. Here the CDR3 DNA reads TGTGCCAGCAGCCTGAGACTAGCGGGAGAAGTTGGGAATGAGCAGTTCTTC.

CDR3 protein: CASSPTWGSNQPQHF. The CDR3 DNA follows: TGCGCCAGCAGCCCGACCTGGGGAAGCAATCAGCCCCAGCATTTT. The chain recombines TRBV5-1 with TRBJ1-5, with D uncertain. Germline CDR1 reads SGHRS; CDR2 reads YFSETQ. Trimming removed 4 bases at V and 1 base at J, with 12 bases between. There are 15 residues in the CDR3. Based on the CDR3 plus reference TRBV5-1 and TRBJ1-5, the full variable domain is KAGVTQTPRYLIKTRGQQVTLSCSPISGHRSVSWYQQTPGQGLQFLFEYFSETQRNKGNFPGRFSGRQFSNSRSEMNVSTLELGDSALYLCASSPTWGSNQPQHFGDGTRLSIL.

This clonotype was counted many times. The gene calls are TRBV29-1 and TRBJ1-2; possible D gene TRBD1, 6 bases. V was pared by 6 bases and J by 2 bases, with 10 bases between. The CDR3 sequence is 12 residues long. Germline lookup yields CDR1 SQVTM and CDR2 ANQGSEA. CDR3 residues: CSVLTGNYGYTF. CDR3 DNA sequence: TGCAGCGTCTTAACAGGGAACTATGGCTACACCTTC.

This clonotype was seen a few times. The rearrangement links TRBV6-6 to TRBJ2-1; tentative D call: TRBD1 (6 bases). The CDR3 sequence is 14 residues long. Trimming stripped 4 bases from V and 5 bases from J, with 12 bases between. The germline gives CDR1 MNHNY, CDR2 SVGAGI (reference sequence). CDR3 sequence: CASSFPQGNNEQFF. DNA of the CDR3: TGTGCCAGCAGTTTCCCACAGGGAAACAATGAGCAGTTCTTC.

The table lists this clonotype with a few counts. The gene calls are TRBV12-3 or TRBV12-4 and TRBJ2-2, with D hard to call. With 2 bases removed from V and 1 base from J, the gap between germline ends came to 2 bases. This CDR3 is built from 13 residues. The DNA for the CDR3 is TGTGCCAGCAGTTTAAAGAACACCGGGGAGCTGTTTTTT. Amino acids: CASSLKNTGELFF.

Concerning this clonotype itself: A read error is likely, as this CDR3 ends without the conserved phenylalanine or tryptophan. The DNA is omitted, as the CDR3 cannot be located on it reliably, and the CDR3 follows TCRdb's listing. The CDR3 sequence is CASTAGLAGHEQYS. The chain recombines TRBV11-2 with TRBJ2-7; the D call of TRBD2 is as the table states it, not checked on the DNA. The CDR3 spans 14 amino acids, including both terminal residues. Germline V gene data show CDR1 as SGHAT and CDR2 as FQNNGV.

This rearrangement joins TRBV25-1 to TRBJ2-1, with D unresolved. Germline CDR1 reads MGHDK; CDR2 reads SYGVNS. The CDR3 covers 16 residues. Trimming cost V 3 bases and J 5 bases, with 17 bases left between them. The CDR3 region has the DNA TGTGCCAGCAGTGATAAGGCTTGGAGACTTAACAATGAGCAGTTCTTC. Amino acids: CASSDKAWRLNNEQFF.

This clonotype was seen once. Germline is not matched at one junction end, which may reflect a read error. The V call is TRBV7-9, the J call TRBJ2-3; possible D gene TRBD1, 5 bases. Germline CDR1 SEHNR, CDR2 FQNEAQ (reference sequence). The CDR3 has 12 amino acids. The CDR3 sequence: CTSATGTDTQYF. The CDR3 coding sequence is TGTACCAGCGCTACAGGAACAGATACGCAGTATTTT.

Concerning this clonotype itself: Mismatch with germline at one junction end may stem from a read error. This chain joins TRBV11-2 and TRBJ1-4, with D uncertain. The CDR3 extends over 15 amino acids. Germline V CDR1 and CDR2: SGHAT, FQNNGV. The CDR3 here is CAGSLRPEANEKLFF. CDR3 bases: TGTGCCGGCAGCTTAAGACCGGAGGCTAATGAAAAACTGTTTTTT.

This rearrangement joins TRBV5-1 to TRBJ2-3; possible D gene TRBD1, 6 bases. V dropped 0 bases and J dropped 2 bases, with 10 bases sitting between them. The CDR3 sequence is 15 residues long. The germline V gene encodes CDR1 SGHRS and CDR2 YFSETQ. Here the CDR3 reads CASSLERTVTDTQYF. The CDR3 DNA reads TGCGCCAGCAGCTTGGAAAGGACAGTCACAGATACGCAGTATTTT. The full variable domain, with the rest looked up from reference TRBV5-1 and TRBJ2-3, is KAGVTQTPRYLIKTRGQQVTLSCSPISGHRSVSWYQQTPGQGLQFLFEYFSETQRNKGNFPGRFSGRQFSNSRSEMNVSTLELGDSALYLCASSLERTVTDTQYFGPGTRLTVL.

Points on this clonotype: Since no conserved phenylalanine or tryptophan closes the CDR3, a read error is the likely cause. The CDR3, as DNA: TGTGCCAGTAGTTCGGACGACGGGACAGGCTATGGCTACACCTCC. Amino acids: CASSSDDGTGYGYTS. This chain joins TRBV6-6 and TRBJ1-2, with TRBD1 matching 8 bases. Germline CDR1 MNHNY, CDR2 SVGAGI (reference sequence). The CDR3 sequence is 15 residues long.

Of note for this clonotype: A clone one base away is much larger, so this may be a read error. V usage is TRBV11-2 and J usage is TRBJ2-1, with TRBD2 matching 7 bases. This CDR3 contains 16 residues. Germline lookup yields CDR1 SGHAT and CDR2 FQNNGV. The trim removed 5 bases at V and 7 bases at J, leaving 14 bases unmatched. CDR3 sequence: CASSPITSERGNEQFF. CDR3 DNA sequence: TGTGCCAGCAGCCCGATAACTAGCGAGAGGGGTAATGAGCAGTTCTTC.

As concerns this clonotype: A read error may produce the germline difference seen at one junction end. In DNA, the CDR3 is TGTGCCAGCAGCTTCAGGGGCAGCTCCTACAAGCAGTACTTC. Translating it yields CASSFRGSSYKQYF. V and J are TRBV11-2 and TRBJ2-7, with a possible D match to TRBD1 (6 bases). Germline CDR1 SGHAT, CDR2 FQNNGV. This CDR3 comprises 14 residues.

The chain employs TRBV12-3 or TRBV12-4 and TRBJ1-1; D gene uncertain. Trimming took 1 base from V and 3 from J, leaving 6 bases between them. The CDR3 covers 13 residues. CDR3 loop: CASSLVADTEAFF. DNA for the CDR3: TGTGCCAGCAGTTTAGTGGCGGACACTGAAGCTTTCTTT.

Comments on this clonotype: The germline gene is not matched at one end of the junction; a read error may be the cause. The CDR3 nucleotides are TGCGCCAGCAGCCGAAGCGGGAGCCCCACAGATACCCAGTATTTT. Its protein product is CASSRSGSPTDTQYF. The V call is TRBV4-1, the J call TRBJ2-3; 8 bases map to TRBD2. The CDR3 has 15 amino acids. Per germline, CDR1 MGHRA and CDR2 YSYEKL.

The chain couples TRBV7-3 to TRBJ1-1; D remains unclear. Per the germline V gene, CDR1 is SGHTA and CDR2 is FQGTGA. Trimming removed 8 bases from V and 0 bases from J, with 10 bases in between. The CDR3 runs 13 residues. As DNA, the CDR3 is TGTGCCAGCGGTGCGAACATGAACACTGAAGCTTTCTTT. Its protein is CASGANMNTEAFF.